A single sample gave rise to the 23 T cell receptor beta chains below, sequenced in a study of beta chain features in type 1 diabetes. Study-wide results and caveats: Shortening that was moderate but significant affected the TCRB CDR3s of Type 1 diabetes patients in all four CD4+ subsets.

The entirety of the isolated RNA underwent reverse transcription, so expressed TCRB transcripts were sequenced. Here immunoSEQ multiplex PCR was the method, and the copy in TCRdb shows in-frame clones only, minus some. There are some 120,000 clones in the sample; 15% to 20% occur only once, and 2% to 3% lies in the top ten. What these receptors recognize is not known. Sequencing input: central memory CD4+ T cells from blood. The receptors originated from a man aged 18 to 30 with type 1 diabetes.

This clone was picked up a small number of times. The chain uses TRBV13 and TRBJ1-5; the D is unclear. This CDR3 comprises 13 residues. V was cut by 1 base and J by 4 bases, with 5 bases left in between. CDR1 is PRHDT, CDR2 FYEKMQ, per germline (reference sequence). CDR3 amino acids: CASSLAGNQPQHF. CDR3 coding DNA: TGTGCCAGCAGCTTAGCTGGGAATCAGCCCCAGCATTTT.

This clone was recorded a few times. J is TRBJ2-1 and V is TRBV30; D could derive from TRBD1 or TRBD2 (5 bases each). CDR1 is GTSNPN, CDR2 SVGIG, per germline (reference sequence). This CDR3 has 14 amino acids. Trimming cost V 4 bases and J 7 bases, with 17 bases left between them. CDR3: CAWNGAGIVNEQFF. CDR3 DNA: TGTGCCTGGAACGGGGCAGGGATCGTAAATGAGCAGTTCTTC.

The J gene is TRBJ2-6, the V gene TRBV2; no clear D gene. Per the germline V gene, CDR1 is SNHLY and CDR2 is FYNNEI. The V end was cut by 11 bases, the J end by 4 bases, with 6 bases between. This CDR3 comprises 11 residues. CDR3 protein: CAGTGANVLTF. The DNA for the CDR3 is TGTGCCGGTACCGGGGCCAACGTCCTGACTTTC.

Ten or more counts support this clone. The chain uses TRBV7-9 and TRBJ2-1, with a tentative D call TRBD2 (6 bases). Per germline, CDR1 SEHNR and CDR2 FQNEAQ (reference sequence). Trimming removed 1 base from V and 9 bases from J, with 16 bases in between. The CDR3 consists of 15 residues. This chain's CDR3 is CASSLGRESLGEQFF. Written as DNA, the CDR3 is TGTGCCAGCAGCTTAGGGAGGGAGTCCCTGGGTGAGCAGTTCTTC.

The chain is built from TRBV5-1 and TRBJ1-4, with D perhaps TRBD1 (5 bases). The V end was cut by 7 bases, the J end by 10 bases, with 20 bases between. The CDR3 has 14 amino acids. CDR1 is SGHRS, CDR2 YFSETQ, per germline. For the CDR3, the DNA is TGCGCCAGCGCCGAACAGGACCCCCCGGTAAAACTGTTTTTT. It translates to CASAEQDPPVKLFF.

This clone was seen a few times. The junction and the germline gene differ at one end; a read error may be behind it. The chain couples TRBV30 to TRBJ1-1; D not resolved. Germline assignment: CDR1 GTSNPN and CDR2 SVGIG (reference sequence). This CDR3 region has 14 residues. In DNA, the CDR3 is TGTGCCTTGAGTTCGGGCCATCCGAACACTGAAGCTTTCTTT. It codes for CALSSGHPNTEAFF. The variable domain in full, with the rest retrieved from reference TRBV30 and TRBJ1-1, is SQTIHQWPATLVQPVGSPLSLECTVEGTSNPNLYWYRQAAGRGLQLLFYSVGIGQISSEVPQNLSASRPQDRQFILSSKKLLLSDSGFYLCALSSGHPNTEAFFGQGTRLTVV.

The chain is built from TRBV18 and TRBJ2-7, with D possibly TRBD1 on 5 matching bases. CDR3 length: 14 amino acids. Germline loops: CDR1 KGHSH, CDR2 LQKENI. The ends were cut back, 4 bases at V and 3 bases at J, with 13 bases in the middle. The CDR3 DNA reads TGTGCCAGCTCACTAACAGGCCAATACTACGAGCAGTACTTC. It is translated as CASSLTGQYYEQYF.

The chain joins TRBV30 to TRBJ1-2; TRBD1 might be the D (5 bases). The length of the CDR3 is 14 residues. The germline V gene encodes CDR1 GTSNPN and CDR2 SVGIG (reference sequence). V lost 2 bases and J 4 bases, leaving 14 bases between the germline ends. The CDR3 is CAWSKLRVSYGYTF. The CDR3 coding sequence is TGTGCCTGGAGTAAGCTCAGGGTGTCCTATGGCTACACCTTC.

In this sample, this clone turned up a few times. V usage is TRBV7-2 and J usage is TRBJ2-1; a possible D gene is TRBD2 (7 bases). Trimming cost V 7 bases and J 3 bases, with 16 bases left between them. The germline CDR1 and CDR2 sequences are SGHTA and FQGNSA. This CDR3 is 15 amino acids long. The CDR3 DNA is TGTGCCAGCACCGGGGGGCCCGGGAGCTACAATGAGCAGTTCTTC. It specifies CASTGGPGSYNEQFF.

The chain uses TRBV6-1 and TRBJ1-5, with 7 bases fitting TRBD1. The CDR3 length is 15 residues. The V gene end was trimmed by 6 bases and the J gene end by 6 bases; junction bases not matched to a gene: 11. From germline, CDR1 is MNHNS and CDR2 SASEGT. Here the CDR3 reads CASRSRDRIGQPQHF. CDR3 DNA sequence: TGTGCCAGCAGGTCCCGGGACAGAATAGGTCAGCCCCAGCATTTT.

Of note for this clone: Distinct nucleotide sequences in the sample also encode this CDR3. This chain uses TRBV7-9 with TRBJ2-4; tentative D call: TRBD2 (5 bases). Germline V gives CDR1 SEHNR, CDR2 FQNEAQ (reference sequence). CDR3 size: 13 residues. V lost 3 bases and J 5 bases, leaving 8 bases between the germline ends. This CDR3 reads CASSFEGENIQYF. The CDR3 DNA reads as TGTGCCAGCAGCTTTGAGGGAGAAAACATTCAGTACTTC.

This chain connects TRBV5-4 to TRBJ2-3, with 9 bases fitting TRBD2. V lost 4 bases to trimming and J lost 5 bases; unmatched junction nucleotides: 8. In germline, CDR1 is SGHNT, CDR2 YYREEE (reference sequence). The CDR3 is made up of 15 amino acids. CDR3 nucleotide sequence: TGTGCCAGCAGCCGGACTAGCGCGTTTGGAGATACGCAGTATTTT. As protein: CASSRTSAFGDTQYF.

CDR3 protein: CASSPGSTGNYGYTF. CDR3 coding DNA: TGTGCCAGCTCACCAGGAAGTACAGGGAACTATGGCTACACCTTC. This chain links TRBV18 with TRBJ1-2; TRBD1 might be the D (6 bases). In germline, CDR1 is KGHSH, CDR2 LQKENI. This CDR3 has 15 residues. Trimming cost V 2 bases and J 2 bases, with 12 bases left between them.

The sample holds a few counts of this clone. The chain links TRBV18 to TRBJ1-4; D remains unclear. The CDR3 loop spans 13 amino acids. V was shortened by 4 bases and J by 3 bases, with 6 bases between the two germline ends. Germline loops: CDR1 KGHSH, CDR2 LQKENI. For the CDR3, the DNA is TGTGCCAGCTCACTAGCGGCTAATGAAAAACTGTTTTTT. It specifies CASSLAANEKLFF.

This clone came up once. The chain has TRBV9 and TRBJ1-2; D gene ambiguous. The ends were cut back, 7 bases at V and 1 base at J, with 11 bases in the middle. This CDR3 spans 13 amino acids. Germline lookup yields CDR1 SGDLS and CDR2 YYNGEE. The DNA of the CDR3 is TGTGCCAGCGCGGCTGGCTTTAACTATGGCTACACCTTC. Its protein is CASAAGFNYGYTF. Together with reference TRBV9 and TRBJ1-2, the CDR3 gives the full variable domain: DSGVTQTPKHLITATGQRVTLRCSPRSGDLSVYWYQQSLDQGLQFLIQYYNGEERAKGNILERFSAQQFPDLHSELNLSSLELGDSALYFCASAAGFNYGYTFGSGTRLTVV.

The DNA for the CDR3 is TGTGCCTCTGAGGGGGCGGCTGAAAAACTGTTTTTT. It is translated as CASEGAAEKLFF. The rearrangement links TRBV30 to TRBJ1-4, with 7 bases lining up with TRBD1. V trimming: 7 bases; J trimming: 7 bases; junction bases outside the gene matches: 6. CDR3 size: 12 residues. The germline gives CDR1 GTSNPN, CDR2 SVGIG (reference sequence).

This chain links TRBV15 with TRBJ2-1; maybe TRBD1 (6 bases). The V and J ends lost 0 bases and 1 base respectively, with 10 bases between them. The germline V gene has CDR1 LNHNV and CDR2 YYDKDF (reference sequence). This CDR3 is 16 amino acids long. CDR3 sequence: CATSREVGQSYNEQFF. Written as DNA, the CDR3 is TGTGCCACCAGCAGAGAGGTAGGACAGTCCTACAATGAGCAGTTCTTC.

This chain joins TRBV11-2 and TRBJ2-3; D unresolved. CDR1 SGHAT and CDR2 FQNNGV come from the germline V gene. This CDR3 region has 13 residues. Trimming pared 1 base from V and 3 bases from J, leaving 5 bases between. Here the CDR3 reads CASSLVRTDTQYF. CDR3 DNA: TGTGCCAGCAGCTTAGTGCGAACAGATACGCAGTATTTT.

V gene TRBV4-3 combines with J gene TRBJ2-1, with TRBD2 identical over 10 bases. With V trimmed by 3 bases and J by 7 bases, 6 bases remained unmatched. The CDR3 extends over 15 amino acids. Germline CDR1 reads LGHNA; CDR2 reads YSLEER. The CDR3 sequence: CASSQSSGGRNEQFF. CDR3 in DNA: TGCGCCAGCAGCCAGAGTAGCGGGGGGAGGAATGAGCAGTTCTTC.

This clone has ten or more counts. The chain recombines TRBV30 with TRBJ1-1; D gene unclear. CDR1 is GTSNPN and CDR2 is SVGIG in the germline V gene (reference sequence). This CDR3 contains 13 residues. V was cut by 1 base and J by 2 bases, with 8 bases left in between. The CDR3 loop is CAWSAIGNTEAFF. The DNA of the CDR3 is TGTGCCTGGAGTGCTATAGGAAACACTGAAGCTTTCTTT. Complete variable domain (other parts from reference TRBV30 and TRBJ1-1): SQTIHQWPATLVQPVGSPLSLECTVEGTSNPNLYWYRQAAGRGLQLLFYSVGIGQISSEVPQNLSASRPQDRQFILSSKKLLLSDSGFYLCAWSAIGNTEAFFGQGTRLTVV.

The chain joins TRBV5-1 to TRBJ2-7; 9 bases fit TRBD2. Trimming at V came to 4 bases and at J to 3 bases, leaving 8 bases not matched to a gene. Germline-derived CDR1 and CDR2 are SGHRS and YFSETQ. CDR3 length: 15 residues. The CDR3 region has the DNA TGCGCCAGCAGCCCTACTAGCGGGCCTCACTACGAGCAGTACTTC. The encoded protein is CASSPTSGPHYEQYF.

This clone was observed a handful of times. The rearrangement uses TRBV4-1 and TRBJ1-2, with D possibly being TRBD1 (6 bases). The germline gives CDR1 MGHRA, CDR2 YSYEKL. The CDR3 loop spans 15 amino acids. Trimming cost V 4 bases and J 2 bases, with 14 bases left between them. CDR3: CASSLQHQGNYGYTF. Written as DNA, the CDR3 is TGCGCCAGCAGCCTTCAACATCAGGGGAACTATGGCTACACCTTC.

This clone was counted only a few times. The genes are TRBV10-3 and TRBJ1-1, with D hard to call. Per the germline V gene, CDR1 is ENHRY and CDR2 is SYGVKD. Deletions cut 7 bases from V and 5 bases from J, with 14 bases between. This CDR3 is built from 13 residues. The CDR3 bases are TGTGCCATCACGGCAGGCGGGAGGACTGAAGCTTTCTTT. It specifies CAITAGGRTEAFF.